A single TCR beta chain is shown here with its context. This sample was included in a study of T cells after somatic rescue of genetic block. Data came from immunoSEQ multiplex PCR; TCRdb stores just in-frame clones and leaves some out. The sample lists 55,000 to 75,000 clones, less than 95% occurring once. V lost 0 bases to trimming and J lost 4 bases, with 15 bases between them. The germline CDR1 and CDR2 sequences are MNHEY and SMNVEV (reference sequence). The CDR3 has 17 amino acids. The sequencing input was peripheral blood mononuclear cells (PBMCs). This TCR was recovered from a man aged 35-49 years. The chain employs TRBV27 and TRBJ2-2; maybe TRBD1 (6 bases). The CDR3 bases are TGTGCCAGCAGTTTATCCCTGAACAGGGTGGGCACCGGGGAGCTGTTTTTT. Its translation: CASSLSLNRVGTGELFF.